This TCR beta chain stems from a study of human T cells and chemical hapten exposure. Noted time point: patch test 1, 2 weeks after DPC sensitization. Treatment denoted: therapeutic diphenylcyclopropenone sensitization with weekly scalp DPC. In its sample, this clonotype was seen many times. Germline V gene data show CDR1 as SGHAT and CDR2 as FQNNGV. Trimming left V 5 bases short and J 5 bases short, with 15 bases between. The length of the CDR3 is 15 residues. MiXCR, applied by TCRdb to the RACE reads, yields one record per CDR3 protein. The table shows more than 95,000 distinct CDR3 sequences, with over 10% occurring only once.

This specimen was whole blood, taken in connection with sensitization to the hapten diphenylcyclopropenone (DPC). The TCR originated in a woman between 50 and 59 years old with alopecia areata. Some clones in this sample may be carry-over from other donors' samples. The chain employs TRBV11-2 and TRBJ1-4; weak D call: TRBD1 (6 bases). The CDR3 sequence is CASSPWTARNEKLFF. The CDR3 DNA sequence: TGTGCCAGCAGCCCATGGACAGCAAGGAATGAAAAACTGTTTTTT.